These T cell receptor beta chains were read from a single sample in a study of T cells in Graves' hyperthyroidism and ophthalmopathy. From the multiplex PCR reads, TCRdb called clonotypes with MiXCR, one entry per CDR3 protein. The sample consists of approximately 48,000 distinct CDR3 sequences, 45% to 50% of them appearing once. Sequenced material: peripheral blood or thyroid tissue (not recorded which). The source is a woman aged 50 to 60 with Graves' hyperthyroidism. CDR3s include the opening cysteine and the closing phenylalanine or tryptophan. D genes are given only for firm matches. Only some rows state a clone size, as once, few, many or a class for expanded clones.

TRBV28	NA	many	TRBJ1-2	CASRSAAGYGYTF	TGTGCCAGCAGGTCGGCCGCTGGCTATGGCTACACCTTC
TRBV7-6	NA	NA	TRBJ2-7	CASISGPDYEQYF	TGTGCCAGCATCAGCGGGCCGGACTATGAGCAGTACTTC
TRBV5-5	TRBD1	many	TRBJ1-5	CASSLRDRGTYSNQPQHF	TGTGCCAGCAGCTTGCGGGACAGGGGGACCTATAGCAATCAGCCCCAGCATTTT
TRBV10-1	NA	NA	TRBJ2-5	CASSDGGAEETQYF	TGCGCCAGCAGTGATGGGGGGGCGGAAGAGACCCAGTACTTC
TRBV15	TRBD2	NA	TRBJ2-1	CATSRVVASGPYNEQFF	TGTGCCACCAGCAGAGTGGTGGCTAGCGGGCCCTACAATGAGCAGTTCTTC
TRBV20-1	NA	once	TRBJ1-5	CSAWSRELNSNQPQHF	TGCAGTGCCTGGAGCCGCGAGCTTAATAGCAATCAGCCCCAGCATTTT
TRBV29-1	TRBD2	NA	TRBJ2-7	CSVGGRWNYEQYF	TGCAGCGTGGGGGGGAGGTGGAACTACGAGCAGTACTTC
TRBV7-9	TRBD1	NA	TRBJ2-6	CASSADGTEFSGANVLTF	TGTGCCAGCAGCGCCGACGGGACAGAGTTCTCTGGGGCCAACGTCCTGACTTTC
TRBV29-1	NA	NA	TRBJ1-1	CSVVGRGEAAFF	TGCAGCGTTGTGGGCAGGGGCGAAGCGGCTTTCTTT
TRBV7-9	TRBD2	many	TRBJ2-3	CASSTWTSGRDTQYF	TGTGCCAGCAGCACCTGGACTAGCGGGAGGGATACGCAGTATTTT
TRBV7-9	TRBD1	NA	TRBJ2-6	CASSQDRDRGRGANVLTF	TGCGCCAGCAGCCAAGACCGGGACAGGGGGCGTGGGGCCAACGTCCTGACTTTC
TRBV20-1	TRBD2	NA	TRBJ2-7	CSAIAGTSGTAYEQYF	TGCAGTGCTATTGCCGGGACTAGCGGGACCGCCTACGAGCAGTACTTC
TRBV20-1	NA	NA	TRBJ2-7	CSARVPKDRSTYEQYF	TGCAGTGCTAGAGTCCCCAAAGACAGGTCCACCTACGAGCAGTACTTC
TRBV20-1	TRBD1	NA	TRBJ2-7	CSADPRDRGVLGYEQYF	TGCAGTGCTGACCCCCGGGACAGGGGAGTACTGGGCTACGAGCAGTACTTC
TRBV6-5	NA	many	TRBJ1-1	CATSTRNTEAFF	TGTGCCACCTCGACGAGGAACACTGAAGCTTTCTTT